The rows below give T cell receptor beta chains drawn from one sample of a study of blood T cell repertoires in COVID-19. The repertoire was sequenced with immunoSEQ multiplex PCR; TCRdb's copy has only in-frame clones and lacks some. The profile shows about 71,000 clones, about nine tenths of them singletons. Sequencing input: peripheral blood. All receptors come from a woman of 80 years or more with acute or convalescent COVID-19. Both conserved end residues are part of each CDR3. Each record gives: CDR3 length, V gene, J gene, clone size, D gene, CDR3 protein, CDR3 DNA. The D gene is left open where the match is weak. Size is stated for part of the rows, as once, few or many counts, or as a class when the clone is expanded.

>13|TRBV7-3|TRBJ1-1|-|-
CASSPGREAEAFF
TGTGCCAGCAGCCCCGGGAGGGAGGCTGAAGCTTTCTTT
>16|TRBV5-1|TRBJ2-1|-|-
CASSAGAFSSYNEQFF
TGCGCCAGCAGCGCGGGGGCTTTTAGCTCCTACAATGAGCAGTTCTTC
>13|TRBV28|TRBJ2-7|-|TRBD2
CASSRSGRYEQYF
TGTGCCAGCAGCCGTAGCGGGCGGTACGAGCAGTACTTC
>13|TRBV7-3|TRBJ1-2|-|TRBD1
CASSFQGGYGYTF
TGTGCCAGCAGCTTTCAGGGGGGCTATGGCTACACCTTC
>14|TRBV6-6|TRBJ2-3|-|TRBD1
CASRGQGGPDTQYF
TGTGCCAGCAGGGGACAGGGAGGGCCAGATACGCAGTATTTT
>14|TRBV28|TRBJ2-7|-|TRBD1
CASRRQGLSYEQYF
TGTGCCAGCAGACGACAGGGTTTGTCCTACGAGCAGTACTTC
>15|TRBV10-3|TRBJ1-5|once|-
CAISESGVGNQPQHF
TGTGCCATCAGTGAGTCCGGGGTTGGCAATCAGCCCCAGCATTTT
>13|TRBV19|TRBJ2-3|-|-
CASEDGLTDTQYF
TGTGCCAGTGAGGACGGACTCACAGATACGCAGTATTTT
>15|TRBV4-2|TRBJ2-5|-|TRBD2
CASSPPAGDKETQYF
TGTGCCAGCAGCCCCCCCGCGGGGGATAAAGAGACCCAGTACTTC
>13|TRBV27|TRBJ1-2|-|TRBD1
CASSLTGDYGYTF
TGTGCCAGCAGCTTGACAGGGGACTATGGCTACACCTTC
>16|TRBV6-5|TRBJ2-3|-|TRBD2
CASSYTSGASTDTQYF
TGTGCCAGCAGTTACACTAGCGGGGCTAGCACAGATACGCAGTATTTT
>14|TRBV10-2|TRBJ2-7|-|-
CASSELRGPYEQYF
TGCGCCAGCAGTGAATTGCGGGGCCCCTACGAGCAGTACTTC
>15|TRBV9|TRBJ2-2|few|TRBD2
CASSGLAGETGELFF
TGTGCCAGCAGCGGACTAGCGGGAGAAACCGGGGAGCTGTTTTTT
>16|TRBV3-1/TRBV3-2|TRBJ1-2|-|-
CASSSRGGTMNYGYTF
TGTGCCAGCAGTTCAAGGGGCGGGACGATGAACTATGGCTACACCTTC
>16|TRBV10-1|TRBJ2-5|-|TRBD2
CASSGTSGSNWETQYF
TGCGCCAGCAGTGGGACTAGCGGATCGAACTGGGAGACCCAGTACTTC
>18|TRBV7-9|TRBJ2-6|-|TRBD1
CASSWTGGTLSGANVLTF
TGTGCCAGCAGCTGGACAGGGGGCACCCTCTCTGGGGCCAACGTCCTGACTTTC
>13|TRBV5-1|TRBJ2-2|-|-
CASRYGATGELFF
TGCGCCAGCCGGTATGGGGCCACCGGGGAGCTGTTTTTT
>14|TRBV15|TRBJ1-6|-|-
CATGQGSYNSPLHF
TGTGCCACCGGGCAAGGCTCCTATAATTCACCCCTCCACTTT
>15|TRBV18|TRBJ2-7|once|TRBD2
CASSLGLARTYEQYF
TGTGCCAGCTCCTTGGGACTAGCGAGAACCTACGAGCAGTACTTC
>16|TRBV5-1|TRBJ2-1|-|TRBD2
CASSLTSGRGGVEQFF
TGCGCCAGCAGCTTGACTAGCGGGAGAGGAGGGGTTGAGCAGTTCTTC
>12|TRBV28|TRBJ1-1|-|TRBD1
CASSLLTGEAFF
TGTGCCAGCAGTCTCTTGACAGGGGAAGCTTTCTTT
>14|TRBV6-5|TRBJ2-5|once|-
CASAGREYQETQYF
TGTGCCAGCGCCGGGCGGGAATACCAAGAGACCCAGTACTTC
>13|TRBV6-5|TRBJ2-5|-|-
CASSFRDAGAQYF
TGTGCCAGCAGTTTCCGGGACGCAGGGGCCCAGTACTTC
>14|TRBV9|TRBJ2-7|few|-
CASSAVLQGGEQYF
TGTGCCAGCAGCGCCGTTCTACAGGGTGGCGAGCAGTACTTC
>15|TRBV7-2|TRBJ1-4|-|-
CASSLGGRRNEKLFF
TGTGCCAGCAGCTTAGGAGGTCGGCGAAATGAAAAACTGTTTTTT
>16|TRBV4-1|TRBJ2-3|-|TRBD2
CASSQEGSGETDTQYF
TGCGCCAGCAGCCAAGAGGGTAGCGGGGAGACAGATACGCAGTATTTT
>15|TRBV6-5|TRBJ1-2|-|TRBD1
CASGTGGGAVGGYTF
TGTGCCAGCGGCACAGGGGGCGGCGCAGTAGGGGGCTACACCTTC
>15|TRBV28|TRBJ1-2|few|TRBD1
CASSRDRNPNYGYTF
TGTGCCAGCAGCCGGGACAGAAACCCTAACTATGGCTACACCTTC
>15|TRBV10-3|TRBJ2-3|-|-
CAISDDSSNTDTQYF
TGTGCCATCAGTGACGACTCTTCCAACACAGATACGCAGTATTTT
>15|TRBV19|TRBJ1-2|-|-
CASSISPGGNYGYTF
TGTGCCAGTAGTATATCCCCCGGCGGTAACTATGGCTACACCTTC
>15|TRBV7-9|TRBJ2-3|-|TRBD2
CASSPGLASTDTQYF
TGTGCCAGCAGCCCTGGACTAGCGAGCACAGATACGCAGTATTTT
>14|TRBV18|TRBJ2-5|-|TRBD1
CASSPTGDQETQYF
TGTGCCAGCTCACCGACAGGGGACCAAGAGACCCAGTACTTC
>14|TRBV7-3|TRBJ2-7|-|-
CASSQSSGSYEQYF
TGTGCCAGCAGCCAAAGTTCGGGTTCCTACGAGCAGTACTTC
>15|TRBV9|TRBJ2-3|-|-
CASSVSGTSTDTQYF
TGTGCCAGCAGCGTTTCAGGGACTAGCACAGATACGCAGTATTTT
>14|TRBV7-8|TRBJ1-5|-|-
CASSLFPGRESQHF
TGTGCCAGCAGCTTATTTCCAGGGCGGGAATCCCAGCATTTT
>13|TRBV27|TRBJ1-2|-|-
CASSNSRSYGYTF
TGTGCCAGCAGTAACAGCAGAAGCTATGGCTACACCTTC
>15|TRBV6-2/TRBV6-3|TRBJ1-1|-|TRBD1
CASSQDRVRNTEAFF
TGTGCCAGCAGCCAGGACAGGGTAAGGAACACTGAAGCTTTCTTT
>16|TRBV3-1/TRBV3-2|TRBJ2-2|once|TRBD1
CASSRPGTATTGELFF
TGTGCCAGCAGCCGCCCCGGGACAGCGACCACCGGGGAGCTGTTTTTT
>16|TRBV7-3|TRBJ2-5|once|TRBD2
CASSLSSGGTQETQYF
TGTGCCAGCAGCCTGTCTAGCGGGGGAACCCAAGAGACCCAGTACTTC
>16|TRBV7-9|TRBJ2-7|-|TRBD2
CASSLELTAGTYEQYF
TGTGCCAGCAGCTTAGAATTGACAGCGGGAACCTACGAGCAGTACTTC
>14|TRBV11-2|TRBJ1-2|-|TRBD1
CASSARDSGTGYTF
TGTGCCAGCAGCGCCCGGGACAGCGGAACTGGCTACACCTTC
>15|TRBV9|TRBJ1-2|-|-
CASSVGGRVGYGYTF
TGTGCCAGCAGCGTGGGAGGCAGGGTCGGCTATGGCTACACCTTC
>13|TRBV5-1|TRBJ1-2|-|-
CASSLLADGGYTF
TGCGCCAGCAGCTTGTTAGCCGATGGCGGCTACACCTTC
>13|TRBV24-1|TRBJ2-7|-|TRBD1
CATSERQGTQQYF
TGTGCCACCAGTGAGCGACAGGGAACACAGCAGTACTTC
>14|TRBV6-5|TRBJ1-5|-|TRBD1
CASSPGTGAQPQHF
TGTGCCAGCAGTCCCGGGACAGGGGCCCAGCCCCAGCATTTT
>15|TRBV5-8|TRBJ2-7|-|-
CASSFRVPRSYEQYF
TGTGCCAGCAGCTTCAGGGTCCCTCGCTCCTACGAGCAGTACTTC
>18|TRBV6-4|TRBJ1-3|-|-
CASSDSGGALSSGNTIYF
TGTGCCAGCAGTGACTCGGGGGGGGCCCTTAGCTCTGGAAACACCATATATTTT
>13|TRBV12-3/TRBV12-4|TRBJ1-1|-|-
CASTRTRNTEAFF
TGTGCCAGTACCCGTACGCGGAACACTGAAGCTTTCTTT
>13|TRBV10-3|TRBJ1-3|-|TRBD1
CAISATGVDTIYF
TGTGCCATCAGCGCTACAGGGGTAGACACCATATATTTT
>13|TRBV27|TRBJ1-5|-|-
CASSFSGNQPQHF
TGTGCCAGCAGTTTTTCAGGGAATCAGCCCCAGCATTTT